This TCR beta chain was found in a study of siplizumab effects on memory and regulatory T cells. Study outcomes and limitations: Naive T cells looked more diverse than memory cells, and they looked like major contributors to the alloresponse. The majority of clones, roughly 75-96% of proliferating CD4+ or CD8+ clones, lacked an assignable naive or memory phenotype. The alloreactive clones that mapped to unstimulated subsets made up only a minor fraction.

Unstimulated naive, memory, effector memory and TEMRA subsets from a few donor pairs were sequenced. Only in-frame clones appear in the TCRdb table, and some are missing; sequencing was by immunoSEQ multiplex PCR. This table holds approximately 65,000 clones, approximately 87% found once. The sample holds one count of this clone. Its antigen is still unknown. The sample comprised memory CD4+ T cells sorted from blood. The clonotype comes from a human donor in good health.

The CDR3 loop reads CASSPPKGGAPDTQYF. CDR3 DNA: TGTGCCAGCTCACCACCGAAGGGAGGGGCCCCAGATACGCAGTATTTT. This sequence joins TRBV18 and TRBJ2-3; 7 positions agree with TRBD2. Germline CDR1 reads KGHSH; CDR2 reads LQKENI. The CDR3 extends over 16 amino acids. Trimming removed 0 bases from V and 4 bases from J; junction bases left unmatched: 7.